One and the same sample provided the 29 T cell receptor beta chains below, sequenced in a study of cytomegalovirus exposure and HLA in healthy donors. The PCR ran on 60 Vbeta and 13 Jbeta primers. Profiling relied on immunoSEQ multiplex PCR, and the TCRdb table lists in-frame clones only, not all of them. In the table there are approximately 170,000 clones, approximately 80% of which are singletons. Source material: PBMCs. These receptors all come from a male donor in good health and CMV-seronegative.

The V gene is TRBV14, the J gene TRBJ2-7; D may be TRBD2 (5 bases). CDR1 is SGHDN, CDR2 FVKESK, per germline. V lost 1 base to trimming and J lost 3 bases, with 7 bases between them. CDR3 length: 13 amino acids. The CDR3 DNA sequence: TGTGCCAGCAGCCAAGCCGGGATCTACGAGCAGTACTTC. Protein sequence: CASSQAGIYEQYF.

The V and J genes are TRBV6-6 and TRBJ2-5, with 7 bases identical to TRBD1. The trim removed 7 bases at V and 3 bases at J, leaving 8 bases unmatched. Germline assignment: CDR1 MNHNY and CDR2 SVGAGI (reference sequence). CDR3 length: 14 amino acids. The CDR3 nucleotides are TGTGCCAGCAAACCCCGGGACAGTAAAGAGACCCAGTACTTC. Translated: CASKPRDSKETQYF.

There are a few counts of this clone. The rearrangement joins TRBV6-6 to TRBJ1-2; the D gene is possibly TRBD1 (6 bases). The CDR3 covers 12 residues. Trimming removed 11 bases at V and 7 bases at J, with 17 bases between. The V gene's germline CDR1 is MNHNY and CDR2 SVGAGI (reference sequence). CDR3 protein: CALQGTGRGYTF. CDR3 nucleotide sequence: TGTGCCCTACAGGGAACTGGACGTGGCTACACCTTC.

The chain employs TRBV28 and TRBJ2-7, with 7 bases aligning to TRBD2. The germline CDR1 and CDR2 sequences are MDHEN and SYDVKM. J gave up 0 bases and V 2 bases, and 10 bases lay outside the gene matches. The CDR3 consists of 17 residues. The CDR3 sequence: CASSLGGGLVNSYEQYF. The CDR3 region has the DNA TGTGCCAGCAGTTTAGGGGGGGGACTGGTTAACTCCTACGAGCAGTACTTC.

The V call is TRBV7-3, the J call TRBJ2-1; TRBD2 aligns across 10 bases. Germline V gene sequence: CDR1 SGHTA, CDR2 FQGTGA. The CDR3 has 15 residues. J gave up 8 bases and V 5 bases, and 9 bases lay outside the gene matches. This CDR3 is CASSIGTSVRDEQFF. In nucleotides, the CDR3 is TGTGCCAGCAGCATAGGGACTAGCGTTAGGGATGAGCAGTTCTTC. The variable domain in full, with the rest retrieved from reference TRBV7-3 and TRBJ2-1, is GAGVSQTPSNKVTEKGKYVELRCDPISGHTALYWYRQSLGQGPEFLIYFQGTGAADDSGLPNDRFFAVRPEGSVSTLKIQRTERGDSAVYLCASSIGTSVRDEQFFGPGTRLTVL.

This sequence joins TRBV2 and TRBJ2-5; perhaps TRBD1 as D (6 bases). Germline V gives CDR1 SNHLY, CDR2 FYNNEI. The CDR3 is 12 residues long. Deletions cut 11 bases from V and 3 bases from J, with 13 bases between. The CDR3 DNA follows: TGTGCCGTACAGGGCCGGGAAGAGACCCAGTACTTC. Its protein is CAVQGREETQYF.

The chain couples TRBV4-1 to TRBJ2-7, with 8 bases identical to TRBD2. Per the germline V gene, CDR1 is MGHRA and CDR2 is YSYEKL. With V trimmed by 4 bases and J by 3 bases, 8 bases remained unmatched. The CDR3 extends over 15 amino acids. Here the CDR3 DNA reads TGCGCCAGCAGCCGCCAACTAGCGGAGCGCTACGAGCAGTACTTC. Translating it yields CASSRQLAERYEQYF.

V usage is TRBV18 and J usage is TRBJ2-7, with a weak D call TRBD1 (5 bases). Trimming removed 6 bases from V and 3 bases from J, with 12 bases in between. The CDR3 has 13 amino acids. The V gene's germline CDR1 is KGHSH and CDR2 LQKENI. The CDR3 reads CASSADTRYEQYF. CDR3 DNA sequence: TGTGCCAGCTCCGCGGACACGCGCTACGAGCAGTACTTC.

V is TRBV7-3 and J is TRBJ2-1, with 12 bases matching TRBD2. Germline assignment: CDR1 SGHTA and CDR2 FQGTGA. V was clipped by 2 bases and J by 7 bases; unmatched bases: 6. The CDR3 has 16 amino acids. Here the CDR3 DNA reads TGTGCCAGCAGCTTAGCGACTAGCGGGAGAAGAAATGAGCAGTTCTTC. Translating gives CASSLATSGRRNEQFF.

This clone showed up just once. The V gene is TRBV5-6, the J gene TRBJ1-5; weak D call: TRBD1 (6 bases). The CDR3 totals 14 residues. Germline CDR1 SGHDT, CDR2 YYEEEE. V was cut by 3 bases and J by 7 bases, with 14 bases left in between. In DNA, the CDR3 is TGTGCCAGCAGCTCCCAGGGGAAGGGACAGCCCCAGCATTTT. This codes for CASSSQGKGQPQHF.

The rearrangement uses TRBV4-3 and TRBJ2-7, with D perhaps matching TRBD2 (5 bases). Germline loops: CDR1 LGHNA, CDR2 YSLEER. The CDR3 covers 14 residues. V gave up 1 base and J gave up 3 bases, with 10 bases separating them. CDR3 sequence (DNA): TGCGCCAGCAGCCAAGGCCCGGACTTCTACGAGCAGTACTTC. It codes for CASSQGPDFYEQYF.

The genes are TRBV27 and TRBJ2-7, with TRBD1 matching 7 bases. The CDR3 length is 16 residues. The germline gives CDR1 MNHEY, CDR2 SMNVEV (reference sequence). Trimming cost V 5 bases and J 3 bases; bases outside gene matches: 13. The CDR3 reads CASSKYRGITDYEQYF. CDR3 nucleotides: TGTGCCAGCAGTAAATACAGGGGAATCACGGACTACGAGCAGTACTTC.

The CDR3 bases are TGTGCCAGCAGCGTAGAGCCCGGACAGACCACCTACGAGCAGTACTTC. Its translation is CASSVEPGQTTYEQYF. The V and J genes are TRBV9 and TRBJ2-7, with a weak D call TRBD1 (6 bases). V was pared by 0 bases and J by 2 bases, with 15 bases between. Germline V gives CDR1 SGDLS, CDR2 YYNGEE. The CDR3 length is 16 residues. Complete variable domain (other parts from reference TRBV9 and TRBJ2-7): DSGVTQTPKHLITATGQRVTLRCSPRSGDLSVYWYQQSLDQGLQFLIQYYNGEERAKGNILERFSAQQFPDLHSELNLSSLELGDSALYFCASSVEPGQTTYEQYFGPGTRLTVT.

This clone was seen more than once but under ten times. The chain couples TRBV19 to TRBJ1-5; 7 nucleotides line up with TRBD1. From germline, CDR1 is LNHDA and CDR2 SQIVND (reference sequence). With V trimmed by 4 bases and J by 3 bases, 12 bases remained unmatched. This CDR3 is 17 amino acids long. CDR3: CASSTGVDRVDNQPQHF. The CDR3 DNA reads TGTGCCAGTAGTACTGGGGTAGACAGGGTGGACAATCAGCCCCAGCATTTT.

The J gene is TRBJ2-7, the V gene TRBV28; maybe TRBD2 (6 bases). This CDR3 has 12 residues. V was cut by 6 bases and J by 6 bases, with 12 bases left in between. Germline values: CDR1 MDHEN, CDR2 SYDVKM. In DNA, the CDR3 is TGTGCCAGCAGCCTTACTAGCCGCGAGCAGTACTTC. Its translation: CASSLTSREQYF.

The chain uses TRBV28 and TRBJ2-7, with 14 bases fitting TRBD2. This CDR3 spans 17 amino acids. The V and J ends lost 5 bases and 5 bases, in that order; junction bases with no gene match: 11. Germline lookup yields CDR1 MDHEN and CDR2 SYDVKM. The chain's CDR3 is CASSPSEGLAGANEQYF. The CDR3 nucleotides are TGTGCCAGCAGTCCGTCGGAGGGACTAGCGGGAGCTAACGAGCAGTACTTC.

This chain links TRBV27 with TRBJ2-3; 11 positions agree with TRBD1. V lost 6 bases, J lost 4 bases, and 9 bases stayed unmatched. This CDR3 comprises 16 residues. In germline, CDR1 is MNHEY, CDR2 SMNVEV (reference sequence). CDR3 bases: TGTGCCAGCAGCCACCGGGACAGGGGGTTTCCAGATACGCAGTATTTT. This translates into CASSHRDRGFPDTQYF.

CDR3 bases: TGTGCCACCTGCAATGGGAGGATTTTATCTCTGTCCTACAATGAGCAGTTCTTC. Translated, it gives CATCNGRILSLSYNEQFF. The V gene is TRBV5-6, the J gene TRBJ2-1, with a tentative D call TRBD2 (6 bases). Between the trimmed V and J ends, which lost 9 bases and 1 base, there was a span of 26 bases. The CDR3 loop spans 18 amino acids. Germline V gene lookup returns CDR1 SGHDT and CDR2 YYEEEE. Filled out from reference TRBV5-6 and TRBJ2-1, the complete variable domain reads DAGVTQSPTHLIKTRGQQVTLRCSPKSGHDTVSWYQQALGQGPQFIFQYYEEEERQRGNFPDRFSGHQFPNYSSELNVNALLLGDSALYLCATCNGRILSLSYNEQFFGPGTRLTVL.

The rearrangement uses TRBV5-4 and TRBJ2-3, with TRBD1 matching 7 bases. This CDR3 comprises 16 residues. The germline V gene has CDR1 SGHNT and CDR2 YYREEE (reference sequence). V shed 1 base and J 3 bases; nucleotides not matched to a gene: 8. The CDR3 DNA is TGTGCCAGCAGCTTGCTGACCTACAGGGGAACAGATACGCAGTATTTT. It specifies CASSLLTYRGTDTQYF.

The V and J genes are TRBV6-6 and TRBJ2-5; 12 bases are shared with TRBD2. CDR1 is MNHNY, CDR2 SVGAGI, per germline (reference sequence). With 4 bases clipped from V and 4 bases from J, the junction kept 4 bases outside the gene matches. The CDR3 has 15 amino acids. CDR3 nucleotide sequence: TGTGCCAGCAGTTTGACTAGCGGGGGCGGAGAGACCCAGTACTTC. This sequence encodes CASSLTSGGGETQYF.

V is TRBV4-3 and J is TRBJ2-2; maybe TRBD2 (5 bases). Germline values: CDR1 LGHNA, CDR2 YSLEER. The CDR3 is made up of 16 amino acids. The V and J ends lost 0 bases and 5 bases respectively, with 13 bases between them. The CDR3 DNA sequence: TGCGCCAGCAGCCAAGAGCTTGGCAGGAGGACCGGGGAGCTGTTTTTT. This sequence encodes CASSQELGRRTGELFF.

The CDR3 coding sequence is TGTGCCAGCAGCGTAGTGGGGGGGCTTAATTCACCCCTCCACTTT. Protein sequence: CASSVVGGLNSPLHF. The V and J genes are TRBV9 and TRBJ1-6, with D possibly matching TRBD1 (6 bases). V was clipped by 0 bases and J by 6 bases, with 10 bases between them. Germline lookup yields CDR1 SGDLS and CDR2 YYNGEE. This CDR3 has 15 residues.

The chain has TRBV5-1 and TRBJ2-5; no firm D call. Germline V gene lookup returns CDR1 SGHRS and CDR2 YFSETQ. The CDR3 loop spans 15 amino acids. Trimming cost V 0 bases and J 0 bases, with 9 bases left between them. CDR3 sequence (DNA): TGCGCCAGCAGCTTGGCCGACCGGGACCAAGAGACCCAGTACTTC. The encoded protein is CASSLADRDQETQYF.

This chain joins TRBV9 and TRBJ1-2; TRBD1 aligns across 7 bases. Looked up from germline, CDR1 is SGDLS and CDR2 is YYNGEE. Unmatched junction bases numbered 5, after V lost 2 bases and J lost 1 base. The CDR3 length is 15 residues. The CDR3 DNA reads as TGTGCCAGCAGCGTCCGGGACAGCCTTAACTATGGCTACACCTTC. Its protein product is CASSVRDSLNYGYTF.

This rearrangement joins TRBV4-2 to TRBJ1-5; D is unresolved. V dropped 0 bases and J dropped 5 bases, with 11 bases sitting between them. This CDR3 has 15 amino acids. From germline, CDR1 is LGHNA and CDR2 YNFKEQ. In nucleotides, the CDR3 is TGTGCCAGCAGCCAAGATAGAGGGTTACATCAGCCCCAGCATTTT. It yields the protein CASSQDRGLHQPQHF.

As concerns this clone: This CDR3 is also generated by other DNA sequences in the sample. The rearrangement joins TRBV4-3 to TRBJ2-7, with 7 bases fitting TRBD2. V shed 0 bases, J shed 2 bases, and the junction held 4 bases outside the gene matches. The CDR3 loop spans 15 amino acids. Germline CDR1 LGHNA, CDR2 YSLEER. The CDR3 is CASSQDPSGTYEQYF. The CDR3 DNA reads as TGCGCCAGCAGCCAAGATCCTAGCGGAACCTACGAGCAGTACTTC.

The chain recombines TRBV9 with TRBJ2-7; D is possibly TRBD2 (5 bases). The V and J ends lost 1 base and 2 bases respectively, with 16 bases between them. Looked up from germline, CDR1 is SGDLS and CDR2 is YYNGEE. The CDR3 contains 16 residues. CDR3 in DNA: TGTGCCAGCAGCGTAATGTTGGCGGGCTTCCCCTACGAGCAGTACTTC. Translating it yields CASSVMLAGFPYEQYF.

This clone was detected a few times. The chain recombines TRBV6-6 with TRBJ1-5, with 7 bases fitting TRBD1. V lost 2 bases to trimming and J lost 11 bases; unmatched junction nucleotides: 15. Germline CDR1 reads MNHNY; CDR2 reads SVGAGI (reference sequence). The CDR3 runs 16 residues. CDR3 in amino acids: CASSYGDSADRVTQHF. The CDR3 DNA reads as TGTGCCAGCAGTTACGGAGATTCCGCAGACAGGGTAACCCAGCATTTT.

The chain has TRBV28 and TRBJ2-5, with 9 nucleotides matching TRBD1. Unmatched junction bases numbered 6, after V lost 5 bases and J lost 5 bases. This CDR3 spans 14 amino acids. Germline values: CDR1 MDHEN, CDR2 SYDVKM. The CDR3 DNA sequence: TGTGCCAGCAGTCTCCCTGGACAGGGGGAGACCCAGTACTTC. Its protein is CASSLPGQGETQYF.